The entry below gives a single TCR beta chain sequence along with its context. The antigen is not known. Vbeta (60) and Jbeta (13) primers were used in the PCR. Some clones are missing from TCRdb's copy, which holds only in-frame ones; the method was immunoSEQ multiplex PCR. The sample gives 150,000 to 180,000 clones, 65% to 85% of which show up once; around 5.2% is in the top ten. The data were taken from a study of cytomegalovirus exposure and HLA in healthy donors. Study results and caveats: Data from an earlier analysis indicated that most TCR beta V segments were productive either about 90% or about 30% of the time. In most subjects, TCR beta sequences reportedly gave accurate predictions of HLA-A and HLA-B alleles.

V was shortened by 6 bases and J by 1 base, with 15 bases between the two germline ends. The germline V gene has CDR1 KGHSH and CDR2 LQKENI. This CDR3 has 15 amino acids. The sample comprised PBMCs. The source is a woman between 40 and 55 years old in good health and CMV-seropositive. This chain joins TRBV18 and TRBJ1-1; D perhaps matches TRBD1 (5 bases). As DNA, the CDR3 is TGTGCCAGCTCTCGCGGGGCAGGGCCGAACACTGAAGCTTTCTTT. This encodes CASSRGAGPNTEAFF.